The clone carrying this TCR beta chain has only one observation. The data belong to a study of blood T cell repertoires in COVID-19. Overall study context: PBMCs, B-cell-depleted T cells, or T cells provided the cDNA or gDNA that made up the material.

Per the study methods: Amplifying reference gene primers gave estimates of nucleated cell counts. The assay was immunoSEQ multiplex PCR, and TCRdb's table has in-frame clones only and misses some. The V and J calls and the clone size are those of that table, but D and trimming were determined from the DNA. This sample has some 510,000 clones; 85% to 90% occur once, and the top ten carry around 1.9%. The CDR3 spans 15 residues. Trimming shortened V by 0 bases and J by 9 bases, and 16 bases separated the two germline ends. Germline loops: CDR1 SGDLS, CDR2 YYNGEE. Those who participated ranged in age from about 18 to 95 years and resided in approximately 26 US areas. Recovered participants had two consecutive negative NP/OP PCR tests, healthcare professional clearance, or symptom resolution.

Sequencing was carried out using PBMCs or T cells enriched from blood (not recorded which). The receptor was derived from a woman aged 40 to 50 who had recovered from COVID-19. V is TRBV9 and J is TRBJ2-1; no reliable D call. CDR3 amino acids: CASSVGANSVVEQFF. The CDR3 DNA reads TGTGCCAGCAGCGTAGGGGCTAATTCAGTTGTTGAGCAGTTCTTC.